The 4 T cell receptor beta chains below come from one sample, sequenced in a study of T cells in Graves' hyperthyroidism and ophthalmopathy. Using RNA transcripts as the source, TCR beta CDR3 regions were amplified. Researchers ran a first-round RT-PCR on the TCR CDR3 using the HTBI primer set. TCRdb recomputed calls from the multiplex PCR reads with MiXCR, one row per CDR3 protein. The data show about 35,000 distinct CDR3 sequences, around 50% seen once. The specimen was blood. Every receptor here comes from a woman aged 45 to 65 with Graves' hyperthyroidism that later progressed to Graves' ophthalmopathy.

This clonotype showed up many times. The CDR3 here is CASSLFRESSGFF. CDR3 in DNA: TGTGCCAGCAGTTTATTCCGGGAGTCTAGTGGTTTCTTC. This chain uses TRBV27 with TRBJ2-1; tentative D call: TRBD2 (6 bases). V shed 1 base and J shed 16 bases, with 17 bases lying between them. Germline V lookup: CDR1 MNHEY, CDR2 SMNVEV (reference sequence). The CDR3 contains 13 residues.

By frequency in the sample, this clonotype is medium-sized. The genes are TRBV19 and TRBJ2-1; no reliable D call. V lost 7 bases to trimming and J lost 5 bases, with 6 bases between them. CDR3 length: 11 residues. The germline CDR1 and CDR2 sequences are LNHDA and SQIVND (reference sequence). The CDR3 protein is CASTYNNEQFF. The CDR3, as DNA: TGTGCCAGTACGTACAACAATGAGCAGTTCTTC.

The table lists this clonotype with a count of one. No DNA is shown, since the ends of the CDR3 on it are uncertain; the CDR3 is the one TCRdb lists. The chain has TRBV19 and TRBJ1-1; the table names TRBD1, a call not compared with the DNA. 14 amino acids form the CDR3, both terminal residues included. CDR1 and CDR2 from the germline V gene are LNHDA and SQIVND (reference sequence). This CDR3 reads CASSVGQGNTEALF.

Of note for this clonotype: This is likely a read error, given that the CDR3 carries no conserved phenylalanine or tryptophan at its end. The V gene is TRBV12-3 or TRBV12-4, the J gene TRBJ2-5; 8 bases are a match to TRBD2. The CDR3 loop spans 14 amino acids. CDR3 sequence: CTSSPGLEKETQYS. CDR3 bases: TGTACCAGCAGTCCGGGACTAGAGAAAGAGACCCAGTACTCC.